This T cell receptor (beta chain) was captured by sequencing in a study of regulatory T cells in long-lasting Graves disease. V shed 6 bases, J shed 3 bases, and the junction held 6 bases outside the gene matches. Germline V lookup: CDR1 ENHRY, CDR2 SYGVKD. The CDR3 length is 14 residues. Indicated time point: newly diagnosed GD, antithyroid drugs for less than 3 months. Following extraction of RNA from PBMCs, that RNA was used to make the TCR library. Building of the TCR beta libraries involved iRepertoire HTBI primers and Arm-PCR of CDR3 regions. TCRdb fed the multiplex PCR reads into MiXCR, producing one record per CDR3 protein. The repertoire holds about 540,000 distinct CDR3 sequences, with about 14% as singletons. This clonotype showed up many times. A further study also used this sample, focusing on T cells in Graves' hyperthyroidism and ophthalmopathy.

Source: peripheral blood mononuclear cells (PBMCs), taken at new diagnosis, from a patient treated with antithyroid drugs. The receptor's source is a man under 40 with Graves disease. The rearrangement joins TRBV10-3 to TRBJ2-3; TRBD1 matches at 7 bases. CDR3: CAISYRGETDTQYF. The CDR3 region has the DNA TGTGCCATCAGCTACAGGGGCGAAACAGATACGCAGTATTTT.